This T cell receptor beta chain was obtained from a study of identical twins. CDR1 and CDR2 from the germline V gene are MNHEY and SMNVEV (reference sequence). The CDR3 spans 13 residues. J gave up 8 bases and V 4 bases, and 5 bases lay outside the gene matches. Overall study results and limits: Shared out-of-frame alpha sequences (those common to twins) showed excess low generation probability.

There are a few counts of this clonotype. Antigen: not known. After template switching added a universal primer site, the resulting cDNA carried unique molecular identifiers. One entry per CDR3 protein results from TCRdb running MiXCR on the 5' RACE reads. The sample includes about 520,000 distinct CDR3 sequences, approximately 22% of them seen just once. A further study also used this sample, focusing on T cells expressing NK-cell markers. As that report states: A few of the donors also had these clonotypes leading their CD3+CD56-NKG2C+ fraction. HCMV specificity of the expanded NKG2C+ T cell clones stayed unclear.

The sample consisted of CD4+ T cells sorted from blood. The chain has TRBV27 and TRBJ1-2; 9 bases match TRBD1. This TCR came from a woman between 18 and 29 years old in good health. CDR3 residues: CASSWGQGGGYTF. CDR3 DNA sequence: TGTGCCAGCAGTTGGGGACAGGGCGGGGGCTACACCTTC.